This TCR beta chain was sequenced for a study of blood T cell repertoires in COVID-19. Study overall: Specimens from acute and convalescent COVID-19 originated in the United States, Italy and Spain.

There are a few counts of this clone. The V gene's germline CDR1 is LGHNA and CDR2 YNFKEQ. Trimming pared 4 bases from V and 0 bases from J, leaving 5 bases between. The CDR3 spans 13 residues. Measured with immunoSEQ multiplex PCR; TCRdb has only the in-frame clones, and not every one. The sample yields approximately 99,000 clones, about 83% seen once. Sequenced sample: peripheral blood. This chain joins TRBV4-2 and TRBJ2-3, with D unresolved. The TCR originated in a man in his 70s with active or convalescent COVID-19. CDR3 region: CASSLTSTDTQYF. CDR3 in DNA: TGTGCCAGCAGCCTGACTAGCACAGATACGCAGTATTTT.